This entry lists 2 T cell receptor beta chains sequenced from one sample in a study of beta chain features in type 1 diabetes. The isolated RNA, all of it, was reverse transcribed, so expressed TCRB transcripts were what got sequenced. Clones were sequenced by immunoSEQ multiplex PCR, and TCRdb holds only the in-frame ones, with some missing. The profile shows approximately 250,000 clones, around 24% of them singletons. Their cognate antigens are unknown. Points from the study as a whole: TCRB CDR3s from Type 1 diabetes patients were moderately but significantly shorter in all four CD4+ subsets.

The sample comprised naive CD4+ T cells from blood. The receptors come from a woman aged 30 to 39 with type 1 diabetes.

The chain employs TRBV30 and TRBJ2-6, with D perhaps matching TRBD2 (5 bases). Germline CDR1 and CDR2: GTSNPN and SVGIG (reference sequence). V gave up 7 bases and J gave up 2 bases, with 9 bases separating them. The CDR3 is 13 amino acids. In nucleotides, the CDR3 is TGTGCCTTGGACTCCGCTGGGGCCAACGTCCTGACTTTC. This translates into CALDSAGANVLTF.

The chain employs TRBV5-4 and TRBJ2-1, with TRBD2 matching over 10 bases. This CDR3 is 14 amino acids long. CDR1 and CDR2 (germline): SGHNT, YYREEE (reference sequence). Trimming took 2 bases from V and 6 from J; bases not matched to a gene: 2. The CDR3 coding sequence is TGTGCCAGCAGCTTAGCGGGAGGGCTCAATGAGCAGTTCTTC. It translates to CASSLAGGLNEQFF.